The clone carrying this T cell receptor (beta chain) was observed a handful of times. Antigen: not known. The source of the sample is a study of T-cell reconstitution after alpha-beta-depleted transplantation in children. Study observations and caveats: Once a year had passed after transplant, T-cell counts and diversity came mostly from newly produced T cells. Several patients had high TCRbeta diversity at day 60; it came from surviving recipient T cells and thymic progenitors.

The V segment lost 1 base and the J segment 3 bases; nucleotides outside the gene matches: 12. Per germline, CDR1 DFQATT and CDR2 SNEGSKA (reference sequence). CDR3 size: 16 residues. Unique molecular identifiers were incorporated into the prepared TCRbeta library. TCRdb called the PCR reads again in MiXCR, with one record for every CDR3 protein. The data hold approximately 130,000 distinct CDR3 sequences, with around a tenth observed a single time. The sequencing used PBMCs, mostly from graft donor cells, collected 180 days after TCRalphabeta/CD19-depleted stem cell transplant. The rearrangement uses TRBV20-1 and TRBJ2-7, with 7 nucleotides matching TRBD2. This TCR came from a girl under three years old who had a stem cell transplant for combined immunodeficiency, so the T cells may come from the graft donor. The CDR3 DNA sequence: TGCAGTGCTAGAGGGGGCGGGGGTAGGGGCTTCTACGAGCAGTACTTC. Translating gives CSARGGGGRGFYEQYF.